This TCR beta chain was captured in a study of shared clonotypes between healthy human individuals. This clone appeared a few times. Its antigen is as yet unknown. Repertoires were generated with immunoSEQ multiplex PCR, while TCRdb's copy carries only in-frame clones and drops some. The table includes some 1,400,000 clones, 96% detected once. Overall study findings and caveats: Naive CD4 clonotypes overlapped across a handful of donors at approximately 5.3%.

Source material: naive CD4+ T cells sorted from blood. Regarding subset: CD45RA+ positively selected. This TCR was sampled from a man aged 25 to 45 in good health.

The CDR3 nucleotides read TGTGCCAGCGGGGGTCGGACAGATACGCAGTATTTT. Its protein is CASGGRTDTQYF. The chain joins TRBV2 to TRBJ2-3; D possibly uses TRBD1 or TRBD2 (5 bases each). This CDR3 region has 12 residues. The V and J ends lost 8 bases and 3 bases respectively, with 9 bases between them. Germline CDR1 is SNHLY and CDR2 is FYNNEI.